This is a list of T cell receptor beta chains from one sample in a study of cytomegalovirus exposure and HLA in healthy donors. Some clones are missing from TCRdb's copy, which holds only in-frame ones; the method was immunoSEQ multiplex PCR. The top ten clones hold roughly 0.99% of a sample with some 170,000 clones, around three quarters of them seen once. The specimen sequenced was PBMCs. Receptor source: a woman aged 40 to 50 in good health and CMV-seronegative. CDR3s include the opening cysteine and the closing phenylalanine or tryptophan. A D gene is named only where the DNA matches it firmly. Size is stated for part of the rows, as once, few or many counts, or as a class when the clone is expanded.

abundance	d_gene	v_gene	j_gene	CDR3nt	CDR3aa
NA	NA	TRBV9	TRBJ2-1	TGTGCCAGCAGCGTAGCTGGGAGTGATGAGCAGTTCTTC	CASSVAGSDEQFF
few	TRBD1	TRBV19	TRBJ2-2	TGTGCCAGTTCCGGGACAGGGAACACCGGGGAGCTGTTTTTT	CASSGTGNTGELFF
NA	TRBD2	TRBV5-6	TRBJ2-5	TGTGCCAGCAGCGTCGGACTAGCGCCACAAGAGACCCAGTACTTC	CASSVGLAPQETQYF
once	TRBD1	TRBV27	TRBJ2-5	TGTGCCAGCAGTCTCAACAGGGGACAAGAGACCCAGTACTTC	CASSLNRGQETQYF
NA	TRBD1	TRBV11-3	TRBJ1-1	TGTGCCAGCGGATCCCCCGAAATGGGACAGTTGAACACTGAAGCTTTCTTT	CASGSPEMGQLNTEAFF
once	NA	TRBV13	TRBJ2-7	TGTGCCAGCAGCTTAGTAGGAGCCCCCTACGAGCAGTACTTC	CASSLVGAPYEQYF
NA	NA	TRBV7-6	TRBJ1-1	TGTGCCAGCAGCTTATCCCAGGACACTGAAGCTTTCTTT	CASSLSQDTEAFF
NA	NA	TRBV5-1	TRBJ1-1	TGCGCCAGCAGCTTGCATATGATCAGTAGACACACCATACCCCTGAACACTGAAGCTTTCTTT	CASSLHMISRHTIPLNTEAFF
NA	TRBD1	TRBV6-1	TRBJ1-4	TGTGCCAGCACCGAACAGGGGGTGGGTGAAAAACTGTTTTTT	CASTEQGVGEKLFF
NA	TRBD2	TRBV5-4	TRBJ2-1	TGTGCCAGCAGCTTCGGACTAGCGGGAGAAGACAATGAGCAGTTCTTC	CASSFGLAGEDNEQFF
NA	NA	TRBV7-9	TRBJ1-2	TGTGCCAGCAGCCGAATGACAGCTAACTATGGCTACACCTTC	CASSRMTANYGYTF
once	TRBD2	TRBV9	TRBJ2-1	TGTGCCAGCAGCGTGGGCGGGAGGACCTACAATGAGCAGTTCTTC	CASSVGGRTYNEQFF
few	TRBD1	TRBV11-3	TRBJ2-5	TGTGCCAGCAGCCGCATTTTGACAGGGTTGGGAGAGACCCAGTACTTC	CASSRILTGLGETQYF
NA	NA	TRBV7-9	TRBJ2-7	TGTGCCAGCAGCCCCCGGGGGACAGAATCCGGCGAGCAGTACTTC	CASSPRGTESGEQYF
NA	TRBD1	TRBV15	TRBJ2-3	TGTGCCACCAGCAGGGGACAGGGGACGCCCGGGACAGATACGCAGTATTTT	CATSRGQGTPGTDTQYF
NA	NA	TRBV4-2	TRBJ2-1	TGTGCCAGCAGCGGGGGGGCTAGCGGTGTTGGCAATGAGCAGTTCTTC	CASSGGASGVGNEQFF
NA	NA	TRBV27	TRBJ2-5	TGTGCCAGCAGTGTTTCGGTCCAAGAGACCCAGTACTTC	CASSVSVQETQYF
NA	TRBD2	TRBV7-3	TRBJ2-2	TGTGCCAGCACCTTTGCAGGGCTAGCGGGGGTCGCCGGGGAGCTGTTTTTT	CASTFAGLAGVAGELFF
NA	NA	TRBV5-1	TRBJ1-2	TGCGCCAGCAGCTTGGAATCCGCGACAGATAGGTATGGCTACACCTTC	CASSLESATDRYGYTF
NA	TRBD1	TRBV30	TRBJ1-4	TGTGCCTGGAGTGGGGGGACAGGGCGGGAAAAACTGTTTTTT	CAWSGGTGREKLFF
NA	NA	TRBV6-5	TRBJ2-7	TGTGCCAGCAGTCCCCCCAGCGCGTTAACCCACGAGCAGTACTTC	CASSPPSALTHEQYF
NA	NA	TRBV5-1	TRBJ2-3	TGCGCCAGCAGCTTGGACAGCCGGGGGACCCAAGATACGCAGTATTTT	CASSLDSRGTQDTQYF
NA	NA	TRBV7-8	TRBJ2-7	TGTGCCAGCGGGCCAGACTCCTACGAGCAGTACTTC	CASGPDSYEQYF
once	TRBD1	TRBV5-1	TRBJ2-2	TGCGCCAGCAGCTTGGAGGGGGCGCGTACCGGGGAGCTGTTTTTT	CASSLEGARTGELFF
NA	NA	TRBV9	TRBJ1-3	TGTGCCAGCAGCGTAGGGGGCATCTCTGGAAACACCATATATTTT	CASSVGGISGNTIYF
NA	NA	TRBV5-1	TRBJ2-5	TGCGCCAGCAGCCCCAGCCCGGCAGGAGAGACCCAGTACTTC	CASSPSPAGETQYF
NA	NA	TRBV28	TRBJ2-3	TGTGCCAGCAGTTTATATCAGGGGATAGATACGCAGTATTTT	CASSLYQGIDTQYF
NA	TRBD1	TRBV15	TRBJ1-4	TGTGCCACCAGCAGAGATAGGTCGGACAGGTTGTTTTTT	CATSRDRSDRLFF
NA	NA	TRBV5-4	TRBJ2-1	TGTGCCAGCAGCATGGGATCACTCAATGAGCAGTTCTTC	CASSMGSLNEQFF
NA	TRBD1	TRBV20-1	TRBJ2-3	TGCAGTGCTAGAGATGGCAGGGGGCCGTATTTT	CSARDGRGPYF
NA	TRBD1	TRBV30	TRBJ1-4	TGTGCCTGGGGTCCGGGACAGGGAGCTGAAAAACTGTTTTTT	CAWGPGQGAEKLFF
once	NA	TRBV6-5	TRBJ1-4	TGTGCCAGCAGTTACTCGATCCAGGGAGGCGAAAAACTGTTTTTT	CASSYSIQGGEKLFF
once	NA	TRBV30	TRBJ1-3	TGTGCCTGGAGTGTATCGGGGGGCAAGGACACCATATATTTT	CAWSVSGGKDTIYF
NA	NA	TRBV7-8	TRBJ2-4	TGTGCCAGCAGCTTAGTTGGGGACGGGAGAAACATTCAGTACTTC	CASSLVGDGRNIQYF
NA	TRBD1	TRBV6-1	TRBJ1-5	TGTGCCAGCAGTGAGCAGGGGGGCAATCAGCCCCAGCATTTT	CASSEQGGNQPQHF
NA	TRBD1	TRBV5-8	TRBJ1-5	TGTGCCAGCAGCTTGGTGGCAGGGGGAGGTTTTTATCAGCCCCAGCATTTT	CASSLVAGGGFYQPQHF
NA	NA	TRBV15	TRBJ1-3	TGTGCCACCAGCAGAGGCACCAAGGCGGGGGTCGGAAACACCATATATTTT	CATSRGTKAGVGNTIYF
NA	NA	TRBV11-3	TRBJ1-5	TGTGCCAGCAGCTTAGTCGGAGATCAGCCCCAGCATTTT	CASSLVGDQPQHF
NA	TRBD2	TRBV11-3	TRBJ2-7	TGTGCCAGCAGCTTAGACCGGGAGGGTTATCTGCCCTACGAGCAGTACTTC	CASSLDREGYLPYEQYF
NA	TRBD1	TRBV7-9	TRBJ1-3	TGTGCCAGCAGATCAGACAGGGTCGGAAACACCATATATTTT	CASRSDRVGNTIYF
NA	TRBD2	TRBV4-2	TRBJ2-5	TGTGCCAGCAGCCAAGAAAAGGGTTTAGCGGGGCAAGAGACCCAGTACTTC	CASSQEKGLAGQETQYF
NA	TRBD1	TRBV5-8	TRBJ1-1	TGTGCCAGCAGCTTGGTTTTAGGGGGCGCAAGGGCGAGGGCTGAAGCTTTCTTT	CASSLVLGGARARAEAFF
few	NA	TRBV28	TRBJ1-4	TGTGCCAGCAGGCCCCAGGGGACTAATGAAAAACTGTTTTTT	CASRPQGTNEKLFF
few	TRBD1	TRBV19	TRBJ1-1	TGTGCCAGTAGTTTCAGGGGGGCGACCACTGAAGCTTTCTTT	CASSFRGATTEAFF
NA	NA	TRBV6-5	TRBJ2-7	TGTGCCAGCAGTCGGACAGCTCTTAACTCCTACGAGCAGTACTTC	CASSRTALNSYEQYF
few	NA	TRBV5-1	TRBJ1-1	TGCGCCAGCAGCTTGGGGCAGGTCCTCATGAACACTGAAGCTTTCTTT	CASSLGQVLMNTEAFF
NA	NA	TRBV11-2	TRBJ2-5	TGTGCCAGCTCCCAGGGTTATACGAGAGAGACCCAGTACTTC	CASSQGYTRETQYF
NA	NA	TRBV30	TRBJ1-5	TGTGCCTGGAGTGAACAGGGCGGCCATCAGCCCCAGCATTTT	CAWSEQGGHQPQHF
NA	NA	TRBV28	TRBJ1-4	TGTGCCAGCAGCCTACCGGTCGGGGGAGCTAATGAAAAACTGTTTTTT	CASSLPVGGANEKLFF
NA	TRBD1	TRBV5-1	TRBJ1-4	TGCGCCAGCAGCTTGGATCCCGGGACAGGGAATGAAAAACTGTTTTTT	CASSLDPGTGNEKLFF
NA	TRBD2	TRBV27	TRBJ2-7	TGTGCCAGCAGTCGACGGGAGGGAACGAAGCAGTACTTC	CASSRREGTKQYF
NA	NA	TRBV6-1	TRBJ1-1	TGTGCCAGCAGTGATTCCCCTACTTTGAACACTGAAGCTTTCTTT	CASSDSPTLNTEAFF
NA	NA	TRBV29-1	TRBJ2-7	TGCAGCGTTAGACAGTCCAGCTACGAGCAGTACTTC	CSVRQSSYEQYF
NA	NA	TRBV19	TRBJ2-1	TGTGCCAGTAACTACCTCAATGAGCAGTTCTTC	CASNYLNEQFF